This T cell receptor beta chain is from a study of cytomegalovirus exposure and HLA in healthy donors. This CDR3 region has 16 residues. From germline, CDR1 is SGHTA and CDR2 FQGNSA. The PCR had 60 Vbeta and 13 Jbeta primers. Sequenced by immunoSEQ multiplex PCR; TCRdb stores in-frame clones only, minus some. The sample contains over 95,000 clones, around three quarters of which appear only once. Study results and limitations: One cluster of highly shared sequence variants probably arose as a sequencing artifact. The only immune exposure information that was available was CMV serostatus. In a later analysis, HLA-associated TCR beta chains were more clonally expanded than equally common others.

In the case of this clone: Its antigen is currently unknown.

V gene TRBV7-2 combines with J gene TRBJ2-5, with D perhaps TRBD2 (6 bases). The tail of the sequence fits TRBJ2-7 better, so the J call may be wrong. This sequence originates from a man aged 35-49 years in good health and CMV-seronegative. Sequencing was performed on PBMCs. This CDR3 is CASSLARPGEAYEQYF. The CDR3 DNA sequence: TGTGCCAGCAGCTTAGCCCGTCCGGGGGAGGCCTACGAGCAGTACTTC.